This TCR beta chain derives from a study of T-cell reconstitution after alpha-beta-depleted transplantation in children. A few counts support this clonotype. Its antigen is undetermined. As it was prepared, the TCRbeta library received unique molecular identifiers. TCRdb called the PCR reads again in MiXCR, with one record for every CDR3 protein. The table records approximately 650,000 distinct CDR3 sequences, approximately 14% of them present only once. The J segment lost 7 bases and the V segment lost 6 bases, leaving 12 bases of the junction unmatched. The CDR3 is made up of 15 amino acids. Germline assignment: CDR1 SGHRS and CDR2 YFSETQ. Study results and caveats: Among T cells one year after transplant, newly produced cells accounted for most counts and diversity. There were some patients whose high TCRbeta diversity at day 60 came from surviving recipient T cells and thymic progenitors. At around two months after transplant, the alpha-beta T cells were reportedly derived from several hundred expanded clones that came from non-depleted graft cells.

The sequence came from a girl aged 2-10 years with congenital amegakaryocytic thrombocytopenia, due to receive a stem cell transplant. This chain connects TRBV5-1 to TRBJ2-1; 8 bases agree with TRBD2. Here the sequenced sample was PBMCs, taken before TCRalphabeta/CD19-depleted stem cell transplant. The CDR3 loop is CASTSQGLESNEQFF. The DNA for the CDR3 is TGCGCCAGCACTTCCCAGGGACTAGAATCTAATGAGCAGTTCTTC.